Listed here are 20 T cell receptor beta chains from one sample, sequenced in a study of regulatory T cells in long-lasting Graves disease. Arm-PCR of CDR3 regions and iRepertoire HTBI primers were the basis on which TCR beta libraries were built. One entry per CDR3 protein, called by TCRdb with MiXCR from the multiplex PCR reads. The data contain a few hundred thousand distinct CDR3 sequences, around 23% of them singletons. As to time point: persistent/refractory GD, antithyroid drugs over 5 years with positive TRAb. Extracted RNA from PBMCs served as the source of the TCR library. Sample: peripheral blood mononuclear cells (PBMCs), taken when the disease was refractory, from a patient treated with antithyroid drugs. These receptors were obtained from a woman aged 40 to 49 with Graves disease.

In its sample, this clonotype was seen many times. CDR3: CASSLWMTGGDTEAFF. CDR3 nucleotide sequence: TGTGCCAGCAGTTTATGGATGACAGGGGGTGACACTGAAGCTTTCTTT. The chain couples TRBV28 to TRBJ1-1, with 9 bases lining up with TRBD1. This CDR3 has 16 amino acids. V lost 0 bases to trimming and J lost 3 bases; unmatched junction nucleotides: 5. CDR1 and CDR2 from the germline V gene are MDHEN and SYDVKM.

At least ten counts were recorded for this clonotype. CDR3 protein: CASSPGRVLRETQYF. CDR3 sequence (DNA): TGTGCCAGCAGTCCCGGCCGGGTCCTCAGGGAGACCCAGTACTTC. The rearrangement uses TRBV28 and TRBJ2-5; no definite D call. This CDR3 spans 15 amino acids. V lost 5 bases and J 5 bases, leaving 18 bases between the germline ends. Germline CDR1 and CDR2: MDHEN and SYDVKM. Drawing the rest from reference TRBV28 and TRBJ2-5, the complete variable domain is DVKVTQSSRYLVKRTGEKVFLECVQDMDHENMFWYRQDPGLGLRLIYFSYDVKMKEKGDIPEGYSVSREKKERFSLILESASTNQTSMYLCASSPGRVLRETQYFGPGTRLLVL.

In this sample, this clonotype turned up many times. This chain joins TRBV12-3 or TRBV12-4 and TRBJ1-5; D not certain. Trimming removed 7 bases at V and 4 bases at J, with 14 bases between. There are 14 residues in the CDR3. The CDR3: CASTYGRTNQPQHF. In DNA form, the CDR3 reads TGTGCCAGCACCTATGGACGTACAAATCAGCCCCAGCATTTT.

The V gene is TRBV5-7, the J gene TRBJ1-3; 7 bases are shared with TRBD1. TRBV5-7 is an ORF, and what it does is uncertain. The CDR3 length is 15 residues. J lost 4 bases, V lost 3 bases, and 7 bases had no gene match. The CDR3 spells CASSSPGQPGNTIYF. CDR3 bases: TGTGCCAGCAGCTCCCCGGGACAGCCCGGAAACACCATATATTTT.

V gene TRBV30 combines with J gene TRBJ1-2; 9 nucleotides line up with TRBD1. The CDR3 length is 13 residues. The germline V gene encodes CDR1 GTSNPN and CDR2 SVGIG (reference sequence). After removal of 1 base from V and 7 bases from J, the junction contained 4 bases not matched to a gene. The CDR3 reads CAWSAQGAGGYTF. The DNA of the CDR3 is TGTGCCTGGAGTGCACAGGGGGCGGGTGGCTACACCTTC.

V and J are TRBV25-1 and TRBJ2-1; TRBD1 matches 8 bases. This CDR3 is built from 15 residues. Losses at the gene ends were 4 bases for V and 8 bases for J; bases not matched to a gene: 10. Germline CDR1 is MGHDK and CDR2 is SYGVNS. CDR3 DNA: TGTGCCAGCAGTGGGGTCAGGGGGCGCTGGGATGAGCAGTTCTTC. It encodes CASSGVRGRWDEQFF.

Concerning this clonotype: This may be a read error: a much more frequent sequence differs by one nucleotide. This CDR3 reads CASSTQGGNYGYTF. The DNA for the CDR3 is TGTGCCAGTAGTACACAAGGGGGCAACTATGGCTACACCTTC. The V and J genes are TRBV19 and TRBJ1-2; 7 positions agree with TRBD1. CDR3 length equals 14 residues. With 4 bases clipped from V and 2 bases from J, the junction kept 4 bases outside the gene matches. Germline V lookup: CDR1 LNHDA, CDR2 SQIVND (reference sequence).

This clonotype was recorded many times. The chain combines TRBV2 with TRBJ1-1; D is unresolved. CDR3 length: 12 residues. Germline CDR1 and CDR2: SNHLY and FYNNEI. V was shortened by 6 bases and J by 0 bases, with 5 bases between the two germline ends. CDR3 coding DNA: TGTGCCAGCAGATCGATGAACACTGAAGCTTTCTTT. It specifies CASRSMNTEAFF.

There are many counts of this clonotype. This sequence joins TRBV12-3 or TRBV12-4 and TRBJ1-1; 7 bases map to TRBD1. Trimming cost V 5 bases and J 5 bases; bases outside gene matches: 11. CDR3 size: 15 residues. CDR3 region: CASSPPTTGVTEAFF. The CDR3 DNA is TGTGCCAGCAGTCCCCCGACAACAGGGGTAACTGAAGCTTTCTTT.

CDR3 loop: CASSARDHSYEQYF. The CDR3 DNA follows: TGCGCCAGCAGTGCCCGGGACCACTCTTACGAGCAGTACTTC. J is TRBJ2-7 and V is TRBV10-2, with D perhaps TRBD1 or TRBD2 (5 bases each). The germline V and J ends were trimmed by 4 bases and 4 bases, with 14 bases remaining between them. This CDR3 spans 14 amino acids. The germline gives CDR1 WSHSY, CDR2 SAAADI.

This clonotype was seen repeatedly, ten times or more. The genes are TRBV28 and TRBJ1-2, with a tentative D call TRBD1 (6 bases). Trimming shortened V by 7 bases and J by 4 bases, and 16 bases separated the two germline ends. The CDR3 contains 14 residues. Germline CDR1 is MDHEN and CDR2 is SYDVKM. The CDR3 is CASTQGGGLYGYTF. CDR3 nucleotide sequence: TGTGCCAGCACCCAAGGGGGGGGGCTCTATGGCTACACCTTC.

The chain is built from TRBV28 and TRBJ2-2; the D is unclear. Germline assignment: CDR1 MDHEN and CDR2 SYDVKM. The length of the CDR3 is 16 residues. Trimming took 5 bases from V and 6 from J, leaving 19 bases between them. The CDR3 sequence is CASSHYPPGSAGELFF. The CDR3 region has the DNA TGTGCCAGCAGTCACTACCCCCCAGGTTCGGCCGGGGAGCTGTTTTTT. The entire variable domain, with the rest obtained from reference TRBV28 and TRBJ2-2, is as follows: DVKVTQSSRYLVKRTGEKVFLECVQDMDHENMFWYRQDPGLGLRLIYFSYDVKMKEKGDIPEGYSVSREKKERFSLILESASTNQTSMYLCASSHYPPGSAGELFFGEGSRLTVL.

The J gene is TRBJ2-6, the V gene TRBV13; perhaps TRBD1 as D (5 bases). V was trimmed by 4 bases and J by 2 bases, leaving 15 bases between them. This CDR3 region has 17 residues. Per the germline V gene, CDR1 is PRHDT and CDR2 is FYEKMQ (reference sequence). CDR3 protein: CASSSRKGAAGANVLTF. The CDR3 region has the DNA TGTGCCAGCAGCTCTCGTAAAGGGGCCGCTGGGGCCAACGTCCTGACTTTC.

This clonotype was observed a few times. One end of the junction is discordant with germline, which a read error may explain. This chain uses TRBV12-3 or TRBV12-4 with TRBJ2-4, with D perhaps TRBD2 (6 bases). The CDR3 sequence is 13 residues long. CDR3 sequence: CASSHRDLRIEFF. The CDR3 DNA is TGTGCCAGCAGCCACCGGGACTTGCGTATTGAGTTCTTC.

This clonotype appeared many times. V is TRBV11-2 and J is TRBJ2-7; 9 bases align to TRBD2. From germline, CDR1 is SGHAT and CDR2 FQNNGV. The CDR3 spans 15 residues. J was trimmed by 2 bases and V by 5 bases; bases with no gene match: 7. The CDR3 sequence: CASSLMGLATYEQYF. The CDR3 DNA reads as TGTGCCAGCAGCCTAATGGGACTAGCAACCTACGAGCAGTACTTC.

The V gene is TRBV20-1, the J gene TRBJ1-4; D is ambiguous. CDR1 is DFQATT and CDR2 is SNEGSKA in the germline V gene (reference sequence). The CDR3 has 12 residues. The DNA of the CDR3 is TGCAGCCCCCACACCATAAATGAAAAACTGTTTTTT. It codes for CSPHTINEKLFF.

On this clonotype itself: Because the CDR3 is missing its conserved closing phenylalanine or tryptophan, this is likely a read error. The rearrangement links TRBV19 to TRBJ1-5, with D possibly matching TRBD1 (5 bases). The CDR3 contains 14 residues. The V end lost 5 bases, the J end lost 5 bases, and 13 bases lay between the germline ends. CDR1 and CDR2 (germline): LNHDA, SQIVND (reference sequence). The CDR3 nucleotides are TGTGCCAGTAGTTGGGGCACGACAGATCAGCCCCAGCATTCT. This codes for CASSWGTTDQPQHS.

This clonotype appeared a few times. CDR3 DNA: TGTGCCAGTAGTATAGCGGCCGAAACCCCTGGGGAGACCCAGTACTTC. Translating it yields CASSIAAETPGETQYF. The chain carries TRBV19 and TRBJ2-5; D not resolved. V lost 1 base, J lost 5 bases, and 17 bases lay in between. This CDR3 is built from 16 residues. From germline, CDR1 is LNHDA and CDR2 SQIVND (reference sequence).

This clonotype has a count of ten or more. This chain links TRBV2 with TRBJ1-2, with TRBD1 matching over 7 bases. Germline values: CDR1 SNHLY, CDR2 FYNNEI. The J segment lost 5 bases and the V segment lost 7 bases, leaving 16 bases of the junction unmatched. The CDR3 consists of 16 residues. This chain's CDR3 is CASNSLRQGGRYGYTF. In nucleotides, the CDR3 is TGTGCCAGCAATAGCCTCAGACAGGGAGGAAGGTATGGCTACACCTTC.

This clonotype was observed at least ten times. This chain links TRBV2 with TRBJ1-1, with D maybe TRBD1 (6 bases). The CDR3 spans 13 residues. The germline CDR1 and CDR2 sequences are SNHLY and FYNNEI. V lost 5 bases and J 4 bases, leaving 11 bases between the germline ends. The CDR3 sequence: CASSIQGVTEAFF. In nucleotides, the CDR3 is TGTGCCAGCAGTATACAGGGAGTCACTGAAGCTTTCTTT.